This T cell receptor beta chain is drawn from a study of shared clonotypes between healthy human individuals. Background on the study: There were three CD4 naive, three CD4 memory, two CD8 naive and one CD8 memory plates per donor.

Splitting the CD4+ cells yielded a CD45RA+ naive subset and a CD45RA-negative memory subset. CDR3 length: 13 amino acids. V trimming: 4 bases; J trimming: 8 bases; junction bases outside the gene matches: 6. Germline CDR1 SGHRS, CDR2 YFSETQ. TCRdb keeps only in-frame clones here, not all; method: immunoSEQ multiplex PCR. Among over a million clones listed, roughly 96% were seen once. Sequenced sample: naive CD4+ T cells sorted from blood. The subset: CD45RA+ positively selected. This sequence was found in a man aged 30 to 39 in good health. J is TRBJ2-1 and V is TRBV5-1; TRBD1 matches at 7 bases. In DNA, the CDR3 is TGCGCCAGCAGCGTGACAGGGCCCGATGAGCAGTTCTTC. This gives the protein CASSVTGPDEQFF.